A single TCR beta chain is shown here with its context. Its antigen remains unidentified. The CDR3 is made up of 11 amino acids. The germline V gene has CDR1 MDHEN and CDR2 SYDVKM. The V gene lost 7 bases and the J gene lost 5 bases, with 9 bases spanning the gap. A multiplex PCR was run with 60 Vbeta primers and 13 Jbeta primers. Per the authors' pipeline: Some 9.9 million shared chains were among around 80 million unique TCR beta chains counted in a later analysis. This table comes from immunoSEQ multiplex PCR, and its TCRdb copy is limited to in-frame clones, with some not included. V and J calls and clone size follow that table, whereas D and trimming were derived from the DNA. The table records 60,000 to 70,000 clones, around 78% of them present only once. The data originate from a study of cytomegalovirus exposure and HLA in healthy donors. Whole-study findings and limits: The study listed under 200 cytomegalovirus-associated TCR beta chains. By a later analysis, the bulk of CMV-associated TCR beta chains appeared HLA-restricted.

Sequencing was performed on PBMCs. This chain uses TRBV28 with TRBJ2-7; D may be TRBD1 (6 bases). The clonotype originates from a man aged 50 or older in good health and CMV-seronegative. The CDR3 loop reads CASTGVHEQYF. The CDR3 DNA reads TGTGCCAGCACAGGGGTACACGAGCAGTACTTC.